This section outlines one TCR beta chain sequence together with its context. These data originate in a study of blood T cell repertoires in COVID-19. Study-level background: PBMCs, B-cell-depleted T cells, or T cells provided the cDNA or gDNA that made up the material.

As handled by the study authors: Scientists estimated how many nucleated cells there were by amplifying reference gene primers. Only in-frame clones appear in the TCRdb table, and some are missing; sequencing was by immunoSEQ multiplex PCR. V, J and clone size are those of that table, while D and trimming were read from the DNA. There are some 250,000 clones in the sample; approximately 84% occur only once, and 7.9% lies in the top ten. The V gene's germline CDR1 is DFQATT and CDR2 SNEGSKA (reference sequence). The CDR3 runs 9 residues. V shed 2 bases and J shed 8 bases, with 3 bases lying between them.

Sequenced sample: peripheral blood. The chain links TRBV20-1 to TRBJ1-1; D is unclear. This receptor was obtained from a woman aged 80 or over with acute or convalescent COVID-19. The CDR3 DNA reads TGCAGTGCTAGACCGGAAGCTTTCTTT. Its protein product is CSARPEAFF.